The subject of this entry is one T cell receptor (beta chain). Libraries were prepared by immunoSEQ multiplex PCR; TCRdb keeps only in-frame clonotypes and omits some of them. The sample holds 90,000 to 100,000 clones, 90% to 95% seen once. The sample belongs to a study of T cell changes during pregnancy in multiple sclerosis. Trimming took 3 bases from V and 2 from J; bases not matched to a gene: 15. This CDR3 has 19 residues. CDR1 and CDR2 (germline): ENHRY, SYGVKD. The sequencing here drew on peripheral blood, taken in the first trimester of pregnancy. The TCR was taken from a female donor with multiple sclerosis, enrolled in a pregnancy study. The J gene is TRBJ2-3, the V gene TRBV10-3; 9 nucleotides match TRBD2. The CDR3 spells CAISDGITSGRRLTDTQYF. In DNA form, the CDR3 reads TGTGCCATCAGTGATGGTATCACTAGCGGGCGACGTCTCACAGATACGCAGTATTTT.